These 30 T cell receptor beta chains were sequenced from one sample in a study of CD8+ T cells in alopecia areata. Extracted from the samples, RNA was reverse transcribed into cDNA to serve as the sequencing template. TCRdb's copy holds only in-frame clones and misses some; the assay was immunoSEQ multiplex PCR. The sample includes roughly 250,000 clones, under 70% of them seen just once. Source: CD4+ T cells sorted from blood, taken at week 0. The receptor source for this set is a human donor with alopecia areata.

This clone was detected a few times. The CDR3: CASSVVGSVLDTQYF. In DNA form, the CDR3 reads TGTGCCAGCAGCGTAGTGGGTAGCGTATTGGATACGCAGTATTTT. This sequence joins TRBV9 and TRBJ2-3, with D possibly TRBD2 on 5 matching bases. V lost 0 bases, J lost 6 bases, and 14 bases lay in between. Germline V gene lookup returns CDR1 SGDLS and CDR2 YYNGEE. The CDR3 is 15 residues long.

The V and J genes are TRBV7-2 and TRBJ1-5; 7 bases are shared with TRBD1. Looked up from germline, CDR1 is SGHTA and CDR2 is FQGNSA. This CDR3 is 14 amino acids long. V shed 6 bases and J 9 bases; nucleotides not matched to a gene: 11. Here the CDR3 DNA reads TGTGCCAGCAGTAGAGACAGGGAAGAGGGGCCCCAGCATTTT. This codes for CASSRDREEGPQHF.

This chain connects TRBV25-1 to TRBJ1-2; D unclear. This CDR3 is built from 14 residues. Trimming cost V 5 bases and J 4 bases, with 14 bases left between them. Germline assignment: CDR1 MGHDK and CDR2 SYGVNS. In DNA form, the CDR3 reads TGTGCCAGCAGTCTGGGAAAGGGAGTCTATGGCTACACCTTC. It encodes CASSLGKGVYGYTF.

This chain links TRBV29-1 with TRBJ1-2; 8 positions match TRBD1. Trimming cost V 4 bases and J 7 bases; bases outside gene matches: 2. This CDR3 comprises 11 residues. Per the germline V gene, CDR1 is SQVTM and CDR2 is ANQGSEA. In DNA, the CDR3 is TGCAGCGTTGCACAGGGGGGTGGCTACACCTTC. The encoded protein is CSVAQGGGYTF.

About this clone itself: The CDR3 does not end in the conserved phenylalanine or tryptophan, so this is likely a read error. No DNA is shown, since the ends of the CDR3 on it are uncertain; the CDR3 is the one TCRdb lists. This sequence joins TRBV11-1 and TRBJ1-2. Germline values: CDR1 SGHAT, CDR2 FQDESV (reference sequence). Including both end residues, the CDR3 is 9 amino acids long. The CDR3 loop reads CASSLEGFA.

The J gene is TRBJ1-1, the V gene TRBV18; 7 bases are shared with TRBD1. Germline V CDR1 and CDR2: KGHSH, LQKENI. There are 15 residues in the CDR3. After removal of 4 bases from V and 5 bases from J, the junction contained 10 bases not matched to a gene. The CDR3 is CASSQKTGRATEAFF. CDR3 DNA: TGTGCCAGCTCACAAAAGACAGGGAGGGCGACTGAAGCTTTCTTT.

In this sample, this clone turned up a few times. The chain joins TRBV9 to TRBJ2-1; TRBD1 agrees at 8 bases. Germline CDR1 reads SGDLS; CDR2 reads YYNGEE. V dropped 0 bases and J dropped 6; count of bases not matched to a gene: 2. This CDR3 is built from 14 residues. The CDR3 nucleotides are TGTGCCAGCAGCGTAGGGGACAGGCGCAATGAGCAGTTCTTC. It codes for CASSVGDRRNEQFF.

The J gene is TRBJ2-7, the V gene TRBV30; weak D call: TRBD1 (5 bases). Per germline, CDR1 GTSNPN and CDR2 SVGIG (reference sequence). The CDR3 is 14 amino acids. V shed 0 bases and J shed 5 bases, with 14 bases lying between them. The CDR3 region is CAWSVGQGQDEQYF. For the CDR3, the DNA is TGTGCCTGGAGTGTTGGGCAGGGTCAAGACGAGCAGTACTTC.

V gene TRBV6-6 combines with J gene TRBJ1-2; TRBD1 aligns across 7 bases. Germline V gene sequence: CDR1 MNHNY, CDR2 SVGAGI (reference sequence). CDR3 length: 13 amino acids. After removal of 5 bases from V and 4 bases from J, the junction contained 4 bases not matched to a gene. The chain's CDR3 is CASSIDRVYGYTF. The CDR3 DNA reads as TGTGCCAGCAGTATCGACAGGGTCTATGGCTACACCTTC.

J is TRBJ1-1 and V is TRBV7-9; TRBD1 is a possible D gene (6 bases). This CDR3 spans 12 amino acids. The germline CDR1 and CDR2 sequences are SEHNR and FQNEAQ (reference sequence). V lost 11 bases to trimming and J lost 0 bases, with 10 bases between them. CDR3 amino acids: CAQGRVNTEAFF. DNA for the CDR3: TGTGCCCAGGGGAGGGTGAACACTGAAGCTTTCTTT.

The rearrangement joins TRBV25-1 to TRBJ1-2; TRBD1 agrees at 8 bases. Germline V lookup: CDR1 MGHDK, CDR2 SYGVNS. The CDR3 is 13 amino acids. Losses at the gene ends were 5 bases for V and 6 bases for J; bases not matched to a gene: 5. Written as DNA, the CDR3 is TGTGCCAGCAGTAAGACAGGGGAGGATGGCTACACCTTC. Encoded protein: CASSKTGEDGYTF.

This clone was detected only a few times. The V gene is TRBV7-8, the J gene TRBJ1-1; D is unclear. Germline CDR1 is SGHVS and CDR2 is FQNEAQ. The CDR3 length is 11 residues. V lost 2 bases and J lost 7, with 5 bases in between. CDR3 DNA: TGTGCCAGCAGCTTATCGGGTGAAGCTTTCTTT. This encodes CASSLSGEAFF.

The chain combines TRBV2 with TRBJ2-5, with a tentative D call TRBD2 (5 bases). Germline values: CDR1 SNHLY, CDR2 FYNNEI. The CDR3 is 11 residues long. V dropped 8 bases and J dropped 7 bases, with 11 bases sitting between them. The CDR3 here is CASEGAATQYF. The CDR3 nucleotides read TGTGCCAGCGAGGGCGCCGCGACCCAGTACTTC.

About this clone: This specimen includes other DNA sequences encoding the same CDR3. The CDR3 loop is CASSSLRETQYF. The CDR3, as DNA: TGTGCCAGCAGCTCCCTGAGAGAGACCCAGTACTTC. The chain carries TRBV7-2 and TRBJ2-5; unclear D gene. Trimming left V 4 bases short and J 4 bases short, with 7 bases between. Germline V gene lookup returns CDR1 SGHTA and CDR2 FQGNSA. This CDR3 region has 12 residues.

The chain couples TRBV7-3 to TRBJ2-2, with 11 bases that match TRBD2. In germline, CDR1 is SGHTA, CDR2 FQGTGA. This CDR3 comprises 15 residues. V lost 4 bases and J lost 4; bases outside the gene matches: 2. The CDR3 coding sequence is TGTGCCAGCAGCTCCGGACTAGCGGGCACCGGGGAGCTGTTTTTT. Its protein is CASSSGLAGTGELFF.

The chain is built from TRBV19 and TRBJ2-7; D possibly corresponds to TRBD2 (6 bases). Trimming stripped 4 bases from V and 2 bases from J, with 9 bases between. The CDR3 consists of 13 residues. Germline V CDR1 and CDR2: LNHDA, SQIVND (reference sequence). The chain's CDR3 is CASSKTGAYEQYF. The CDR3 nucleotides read TGTGCCAGTAGTAAGACGGGAGCCTACGAGCAGTACTTC.

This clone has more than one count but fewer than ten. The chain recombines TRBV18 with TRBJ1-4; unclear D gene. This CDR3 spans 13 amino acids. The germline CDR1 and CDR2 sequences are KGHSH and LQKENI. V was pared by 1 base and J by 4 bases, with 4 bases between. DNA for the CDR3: TGTGCCAGCTCACCACGGGATAATGAAAAACTGTTTTTT. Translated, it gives CASSPRDNEKLFF.

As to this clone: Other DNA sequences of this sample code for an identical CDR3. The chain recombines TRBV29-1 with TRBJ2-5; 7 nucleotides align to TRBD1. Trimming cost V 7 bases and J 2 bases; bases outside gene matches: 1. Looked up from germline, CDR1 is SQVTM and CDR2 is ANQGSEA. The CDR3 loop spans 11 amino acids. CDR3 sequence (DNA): TGCAGCGGGGGACAGCAAGAGACCCAGTACTTC. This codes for CSGGQQETQYF.

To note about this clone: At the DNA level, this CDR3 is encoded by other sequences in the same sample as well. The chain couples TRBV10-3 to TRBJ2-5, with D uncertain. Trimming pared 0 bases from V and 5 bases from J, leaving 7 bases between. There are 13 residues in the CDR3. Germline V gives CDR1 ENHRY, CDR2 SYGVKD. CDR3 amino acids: CAISESAVETQYF. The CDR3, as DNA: TGTGCCATCAGTGAGTCGGCGGTCGAGACCCAGTACTTC.

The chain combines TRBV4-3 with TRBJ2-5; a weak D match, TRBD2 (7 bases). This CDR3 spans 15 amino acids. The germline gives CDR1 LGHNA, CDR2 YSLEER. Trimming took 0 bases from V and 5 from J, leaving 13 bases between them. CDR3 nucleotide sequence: TGCGCCAGCAGCCAAGAAGCCGGGGGGCTGGAGACCCAGTACTTC. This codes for CASSQEAGGLETQYF.

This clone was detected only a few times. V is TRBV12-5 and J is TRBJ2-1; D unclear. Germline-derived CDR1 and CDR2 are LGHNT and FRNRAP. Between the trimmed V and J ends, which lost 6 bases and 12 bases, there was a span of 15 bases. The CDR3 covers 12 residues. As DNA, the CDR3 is TGTGCTAGTGGCCCCGAGCCAATTGGGCAGTTCTTC. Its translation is CASGPEPIGQFF. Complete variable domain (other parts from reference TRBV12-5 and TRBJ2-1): DARVTQTPRHKVTEMGQEVTMRCQPILGHNTVFWYRQTMMQGLELLAYFRNRAPLDDSGMPKDRFSAEMPDATLATLKIQPSEPRDSAVYFCASGPEPIGQFFGPGTRLTVL.

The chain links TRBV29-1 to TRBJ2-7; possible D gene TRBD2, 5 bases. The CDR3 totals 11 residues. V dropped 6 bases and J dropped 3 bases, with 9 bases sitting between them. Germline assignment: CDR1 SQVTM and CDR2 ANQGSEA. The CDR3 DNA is TGCAGCGTGCGGGCCGTCTACGAGCAGTACTTC. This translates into CSVRAVYEQYF.

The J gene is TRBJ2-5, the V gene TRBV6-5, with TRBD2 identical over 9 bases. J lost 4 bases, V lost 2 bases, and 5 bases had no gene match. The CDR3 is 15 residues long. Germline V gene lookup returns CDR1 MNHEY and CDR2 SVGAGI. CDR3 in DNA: TGTGCCAGCAGTTACCTCCCGGGACTAGCAGAGACCCAGTACTTC. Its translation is CASSYLPGLAETQYF.

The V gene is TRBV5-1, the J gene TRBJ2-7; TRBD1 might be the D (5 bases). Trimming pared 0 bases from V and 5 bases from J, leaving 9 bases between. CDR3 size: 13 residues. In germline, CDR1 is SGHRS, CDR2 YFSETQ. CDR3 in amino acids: CASSLAQGHEQYF. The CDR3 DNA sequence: TGCGCCAGCAGCTTGGCCCAGGGTCACGAGCAGTACTTC.

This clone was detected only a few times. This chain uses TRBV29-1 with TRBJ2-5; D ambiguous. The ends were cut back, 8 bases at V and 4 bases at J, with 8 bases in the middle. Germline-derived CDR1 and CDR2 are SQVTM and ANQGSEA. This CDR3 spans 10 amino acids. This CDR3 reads CSSAGETQYF. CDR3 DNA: TGCAGCTCCGCTGGAGAGACCCAGTACTTC.

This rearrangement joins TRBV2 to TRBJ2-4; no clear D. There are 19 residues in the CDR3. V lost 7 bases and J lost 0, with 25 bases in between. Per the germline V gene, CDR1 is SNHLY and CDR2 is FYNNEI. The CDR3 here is CASTKETQPRTLAKNIQYF. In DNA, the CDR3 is TGTGCCAGCACCAAAGAGACGCAGCCACGCACCTTAGCCAAAAACATTCAGTACTTC.

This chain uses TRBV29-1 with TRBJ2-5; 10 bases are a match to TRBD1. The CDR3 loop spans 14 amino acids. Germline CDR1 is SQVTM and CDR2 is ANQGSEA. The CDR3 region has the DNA TGCGGGTCCAGGGGAGACAGGGGGCCGGAGACCCAGTACTTC. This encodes CGSRGDRGPETQYF.

The CDR3 loop is CASSYRGHGNTIYF. Here the CDR3 DNA reads TGTGCCAGCAGTTACAGGGGGCATGGAAACACCATATATTTT. J is TRBJ1-3 and V is TRBV2, with 9 bases fitting TRBD1. The CDR3 spans 14 residues. Germline CDR1 reads SNHLY; CDR2 reads FYNNEI. V gave up 5 bases and J gave up 3 bases; unmatched junction bases: 2.

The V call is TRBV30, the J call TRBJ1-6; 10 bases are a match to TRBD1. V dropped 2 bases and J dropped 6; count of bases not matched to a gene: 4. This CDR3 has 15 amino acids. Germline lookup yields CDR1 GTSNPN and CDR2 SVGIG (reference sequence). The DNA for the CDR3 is TGTGCCTGGAGTCGGCGGGACAGGGGTAATTCACCCCTCCACTTT. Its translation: CAWSRRDRGNSPLHF.

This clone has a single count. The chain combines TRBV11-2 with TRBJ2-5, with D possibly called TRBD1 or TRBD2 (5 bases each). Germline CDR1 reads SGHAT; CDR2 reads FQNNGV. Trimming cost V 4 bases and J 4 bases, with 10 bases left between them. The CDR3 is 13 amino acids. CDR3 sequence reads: CASSSGTLETQYF. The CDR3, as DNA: TGTGCCAGCAGCTCCGGGACGTTAGAGACCCAGTACTTC.